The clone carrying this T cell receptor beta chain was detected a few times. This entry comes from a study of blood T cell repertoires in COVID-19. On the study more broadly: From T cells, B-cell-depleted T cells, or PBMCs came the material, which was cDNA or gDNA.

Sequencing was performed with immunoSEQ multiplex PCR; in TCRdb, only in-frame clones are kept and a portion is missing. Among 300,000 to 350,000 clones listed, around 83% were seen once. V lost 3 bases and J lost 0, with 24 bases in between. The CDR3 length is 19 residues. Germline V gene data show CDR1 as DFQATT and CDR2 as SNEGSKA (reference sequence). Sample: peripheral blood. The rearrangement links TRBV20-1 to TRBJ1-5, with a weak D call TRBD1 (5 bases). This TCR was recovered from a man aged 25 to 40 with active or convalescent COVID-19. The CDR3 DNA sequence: TGCAGTGCTAGTGCCCAAAGGGGTCTGCCCGGGCTTAGCAATCAGCCCCAGCATTTT. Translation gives CSASAQRGLPGLSNQPQHF.